This T cell receptor beta chain was observed in a study of CD8+ T cells in alopecia areata. Treatment reported: oral pan-JAK inhibitor, 5-10 mg twice daily. V lost 4 bases, J lost 0 bases, and 11 bases lay in between. CDR1 and CDR2 (germline): SQVTM, ANQGSEA. The CDR3 contains 14 residues. Sequencing templates came from extracted RNA that was reverse transcribed into cDNA. Assay: immunoSEQ multiplex PCR; the TCRdb copy retains only in-frame clones and omits some. The table has approximately 200,000 clones, around 60% seen once; the top ten hold 3% to 3.5%. The sequence came from a human donor with alopecia areata. Specimen: CD4+ T cells sorted from blood, collected at week 4, from a patient treated with tofacitinib. The chain joins TRBV29-1 to TRBJ2-3; the D gene is possibly TRBD1 (6 bases). The CDR3 loop is CSVGSRGSTDTQYF. The CDR3 DNA is TGCAGCGTTGGGAGCAGGGGTAGCACAGATACGCAGTATTTT.